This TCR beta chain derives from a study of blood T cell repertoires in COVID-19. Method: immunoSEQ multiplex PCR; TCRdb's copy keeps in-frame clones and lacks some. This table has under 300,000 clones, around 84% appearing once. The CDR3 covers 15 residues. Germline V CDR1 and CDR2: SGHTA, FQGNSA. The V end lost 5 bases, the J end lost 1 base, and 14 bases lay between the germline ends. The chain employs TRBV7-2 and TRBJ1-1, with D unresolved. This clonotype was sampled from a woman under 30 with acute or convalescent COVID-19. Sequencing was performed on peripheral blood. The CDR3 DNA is TGTGCCAGCAGCCCCATGGGCAGACAGAACACTGAAGCTTTCTTT. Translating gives CASSPMGRQNTEAFF. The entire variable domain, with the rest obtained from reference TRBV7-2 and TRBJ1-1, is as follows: GAGVSQSPSNKVTEKGKDVELRCDPISGHTALYWYRQSLGQGLEFLIYFQGNSAPDKSGLPSDRFSAERTGGSVSTLTIQRTQQEDSAVYLCASSPMGRQNTEAFFGQGTRLTVV.